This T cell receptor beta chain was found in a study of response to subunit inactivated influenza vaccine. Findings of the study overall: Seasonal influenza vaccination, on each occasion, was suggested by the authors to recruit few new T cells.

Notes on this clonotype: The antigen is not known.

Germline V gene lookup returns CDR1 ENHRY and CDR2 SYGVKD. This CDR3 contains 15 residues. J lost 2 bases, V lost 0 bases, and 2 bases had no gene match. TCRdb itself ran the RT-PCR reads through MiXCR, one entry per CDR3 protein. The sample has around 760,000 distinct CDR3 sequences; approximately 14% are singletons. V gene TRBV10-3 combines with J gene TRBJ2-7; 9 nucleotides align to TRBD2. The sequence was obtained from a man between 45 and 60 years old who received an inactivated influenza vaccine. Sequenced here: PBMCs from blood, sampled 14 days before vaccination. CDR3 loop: CAISESGGGAYEQYF. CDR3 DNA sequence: TGTGCCATCAGTGAGTCAGGCGGGGGGGCCTACGAGCAGTACTTC.